This TCR beta chain was captured in a study of regulatory T cells in long-lasting Graves disease. iRepertoire HTBI primers and Arm-PCR of CDR3 regions built TCR beta libraries. TCRdb re-called the multiplex PCR reads with MiXCR, one entry per CDR3 protein. The data contain about 560,000 distinct CDR3 sequences, 15% to 20% of them singletons. As for time point: newly diagnosed GD, antithyroid drugs for less than 3 months. Isolated PBMC RNA provided the starting material for the TCR library. A blood draw put approximately 9 milliliters of peripheral blood into EDTA tubes. V dropped 10 bases and J dropped 0 bases, with 20 bases sitting between them. Germline V gene sequence: CDR1 SGHDT, CDR2 YYEEEE. The length of the CDR3 is 16 residues. The sample was also linked to a second study, of T cells in Graves' hyperthyroidism and ophthalmopathy. This second study notes: Most thyroid clonotypes that were expanded above 0.001 also turned up in blood.

J is TRBJ1-3 and V is TRBV5-6, with D perhaps TRBD1 (5 bases). The sequence derives from a man between 18 and 29 years old with Graves disease. Sequencing was performed on peripheral blood mononuclear cells (PBMCs), taken at new diagnosis, from a patient treated with antithyroid drugs. The CDR3 here is CASSWGRLVSGNTIYF. CDR3 nucleotides: TGTGCCTCGTCGTGGGGGAGGCTCGTCTCTGGAAACACCATATATTTT.